This entry describes one T cell receptor (beta chain). This sample was taken from a study of shared clonotypes between healthy human individuals. Sequencing was performed with immunoSEQ multiplex PCR; in TCRdb, only in-frame clones are kept and a portion is missing. This table holds around 600,000 clones, about 98% found once. Trimming removed 3 bases from V and 2 bases from J; junction bases left unmatched: 7. Germline values: CDR1 MGHDK, CDR2 SYGVNS. The CDR3 totals 16 residues. In the naive CD8 group, cells lacked CD45RO and were positively selected for CCR7, so terminally differentiated effector memory CD45RA+ cells were left out.

The TCR was taken from a man younger than 40 in good health. What was sequenced was naive CD8+ T cells sorted from blood. This chain connects TRBV25-1 to TRBJ2-1, with 7 bases aligning to TRBD1. The CDR3 loop is CASSDQGGTPYNEQFF. In DNA form, the CDR3 reads TGTGCCAGCAGTGATCAAGGGGGCACCCCCTACAATGAGCAGTTCTTC.